The clone carrying this TCR beta chain has a count of ten or more. The data belong to a study of T-cell reconstitution after alpha-beta-depleted transplantation in children. Preparation of the TCRbeta library was carried out with unique molecular identifiers. A single record per CDR3 protein comes from TCRdb applying MiXCR to the PCR reads. The repertoire has more than 200,000 distinct CDR3 sequences, approximately 17% of them found once; the top ten carry around two fifths. The CDR3 has 12 residues. Germline V gene data show CDR1 as GTSNPN and CDR2 as SVGIG (reference sequence). With 8 bases removed from V and 1 base from J, the gap between germline ends came to 11 bases.

The material sequenced was PBMCs, mostly from graft donor cells, taken 360 days after TCRalphabeta/CD19-depleted stem cell transplant. The receptor was isolated from a male patient aged 2 to 10 who had a stem cell transplant for acute lymphoblastic leukemia, so the T cells may come from the graft donor. The rearrangement joins TRBV30 to TRBJ2-5; maybe TRBD2 (5 bases). The DNA of the CDR3 is TGTGCCCTGGGGAGCGGCCAAGAGACCCAGTACTTC. Its translation: CALGSGQETQYF. Full variable domain (missing parts from reference TRBV30 and TRBJ2-5): SQTIHQWPATLVQPVGSPLSLECTVEGTSNPNLYWYRQAAGRGLQLLFYSVGIGQISSEVPQNLSASRPQDRQFILSSKKLLLSDSGFYLCALGSGQETQYFGPGTRLLVL.